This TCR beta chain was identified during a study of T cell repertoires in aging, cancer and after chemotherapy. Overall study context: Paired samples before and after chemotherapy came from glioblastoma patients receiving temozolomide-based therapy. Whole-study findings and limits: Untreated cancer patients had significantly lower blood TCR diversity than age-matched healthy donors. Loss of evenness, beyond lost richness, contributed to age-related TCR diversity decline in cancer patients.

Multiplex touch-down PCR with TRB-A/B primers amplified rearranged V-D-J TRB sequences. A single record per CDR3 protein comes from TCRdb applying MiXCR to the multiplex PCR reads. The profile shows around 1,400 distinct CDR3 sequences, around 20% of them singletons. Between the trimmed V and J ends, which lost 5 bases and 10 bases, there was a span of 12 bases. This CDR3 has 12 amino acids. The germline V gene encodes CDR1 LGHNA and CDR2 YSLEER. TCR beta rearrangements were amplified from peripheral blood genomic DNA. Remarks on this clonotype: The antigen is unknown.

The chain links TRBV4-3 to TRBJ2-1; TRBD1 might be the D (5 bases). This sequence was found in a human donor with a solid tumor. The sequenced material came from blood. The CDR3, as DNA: TGCGCCAGCAGCACCCAGGGTCGGGAGCAGTTCTTC. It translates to CASSTQGREQFF.